This T cell receptor (beta chain) was recovered during a study of blood T cell repertoires in COVID-19. Data came from immunoSEQ multiplex PCR; TCRdb stores just in-frame clones and leaves some out. The sample lists 200,000 to 300,000 clones, more than 75% occurring once. V lost 4 bases and J lost 7, with 10 bases in between. The CDR3 has 13 amino acids. Germline V gene sequence: CDR1 MNHNY, CDR2 SVGAGI (reference sequence). V is TRBV6-6 and J is TRBJ2-2; D is possibly TRBD2 (6 bases). This sequence was found in a woman aged 55 to 70 with COVID-19, enrolled during active disease. Sample: peripheral blood. This chain's CDR3 is CASSLRTNGELFF. In DNA form, the CDR3 reads TGTGCCAGCAGTTTACGGACTAACGGGGAGCTGTTTTTT.